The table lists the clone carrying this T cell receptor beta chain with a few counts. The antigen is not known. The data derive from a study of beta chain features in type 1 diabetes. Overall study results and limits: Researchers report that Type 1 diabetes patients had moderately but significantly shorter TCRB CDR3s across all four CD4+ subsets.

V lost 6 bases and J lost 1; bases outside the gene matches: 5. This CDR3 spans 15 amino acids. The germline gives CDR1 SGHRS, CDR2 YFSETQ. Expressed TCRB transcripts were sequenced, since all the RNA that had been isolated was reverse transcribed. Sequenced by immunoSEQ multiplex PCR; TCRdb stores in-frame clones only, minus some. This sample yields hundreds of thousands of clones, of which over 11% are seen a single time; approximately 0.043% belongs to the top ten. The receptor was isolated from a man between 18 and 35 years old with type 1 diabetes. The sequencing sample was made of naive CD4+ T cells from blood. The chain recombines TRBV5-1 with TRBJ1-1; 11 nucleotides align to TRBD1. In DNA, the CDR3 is TGCGCCAGCAACCTGGACAGGGGGCCGAACACTGAAGCTTTCTTT. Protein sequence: CASNLDRGPNTEAFF.